The present T cell receptor (beta chain) was sequenced within a study of blood T cell repertoires in COVID-19. Study overall: Whether acute or convalescent, the COVID-19 samples came from the United States, Italy and Spain. Nucleic acid was either cDNA or gDNA, and it came from T cells, B-cell-depleted T cells, or PBMCs.

This CDR3 comprises 13 residues. Trimming shortened V by 6 bases and J by 5 bases, and 14 bases separated the two germline ends. Per germline, CDR1 MDHEN and CDR2 SYDVKM. Per the original methods: Quantification of nucleated cells was approximated via reference gene primer amplification. The method was immunoSEQ multiplex PCR; TCRdb's version includes in-frame clones alone and lacks a portion of them. V and J calls and clone size are those listed in that table; D and trimming were worked out from the DNA. The data contain about 130,000 clones, about 86% of them singletons. The gene calls are TRBV28 and TRBJ2-7; D is possibly TRBD2 (5 bases). The sequencing input was peripheral blood. The TCR comes from a woman aged 50 to 60 who had recovered from COVID-19. The CDR3 DNA follows: TGTGCCAGCAGCGTTCCGGCGGGCCACGAGCAGTACTTC. Protein product: CASSVPAGHEQYF.